These 3 T cell receptor beta chains came from one sample sequenced in a study of PD-1 blockade in classical Hodgkin lymphoma (dated by TCRdb to 2020 to 2021). This specimen's time point label, per the study, means: cycle 4 day 1 (C4D1), after five to seven weeks of nivolumab. All trial patients had relapsed after autologous stem cell transplantation, with cohorts A, B and C differing in prior brentuximab vedotin exposure. The library was made by the immunoSEQ multiplex PCR assay. Sourced from immuneACCESS, this table was stored by TCRdb with only in-frame sequences that have V and J called. A share of the clones is absent; for the studies checked, an unresolved V gene accounts for under half, and the remainder has no known explanation. For this sample the table gives 13,000 or so clones, of which more than 80% were detected only once. 15% to 20% of the sample is held by the ten biggest clonotypes.

Source: peripheral blood mononuclear cells (PBMCs), taken before the fourth cycle of nivolumab. The receptors shown here come from a human donor with classical Hodgkin lymphoma.

Notes on this clone: A read error may account for a junction end that differs from germline. The chain couples TRBV7-7 to TRBJ2-2; 13 positions match TRBD2. CDR1 and CDR2 from the germline V gene are SSHAT and FNYEAQ (reference sequence). CDR3 length equals 16 residues. CDR3 in amino acids: CASSLWTSGGSGELFF. CDR3 DNA: TGTGCTAGCAGCTTATGGACTAGCGGGGGCTCCGGGGAGCTGTTTTTT.

The V gene is TRBV5-6, the J gene TRBJ2-5, with D unresolved. Germline V gene data show CDR1 as SGHDT and CDR2 as YYEEEE. Trimming cost V 3 bases and J 2 bases, with 5 bases left between them. This CDR3 spans 12 amino acids. In DNA, the CDR3 is TGTGCCAGCAGCTCCCCGCAAGAGACCCAGTACTTC. Translation gives CASSSPQETQYF.

This chain joins TRBV7-8 and TRBJ2-1, with 7 nucleotides matching TRBD1. This CDR3 spans 17 amino acids. The V gene's germline CDR1 is SGHVS and CDR2 FQNEAQ. V lost 6 bases, J lost 4 bases, and 15 bases stayed unmatched. CDR3 residues: CASRDKRLGQVYNEQFF. The DNA for the CDR3 is TGTGCCAGCAGAGATAAAAGGCTTGGACAGGTATACAATGAGCAGTTCTTC.